What follows are 28 T cell receptor beta chains derived from one specimen sequenced in a study of beta chain features in type 1 diabetes. Expressed TCRB transcripts were sequenced because the isolated RNA had all been reverse transcribed beforehand. The table came from immunoSEQ multiplex PCR; TCRdb's copy has only in-frame clones and leaves some out. The sample comprises more than 350,000 clones, approximately 10% of which are singletons, and approximately 0.05% rests with the top ten. Sample: naive CD4+ T cells from blood. All receptors derive from a woman between 18 and 29 years old in good health.

This clone showed up just a few times. V gene TRBV5-4 combines with J gene TRBJ2-7; 11 bases align to TRBD2. Germline CDR1 reads SGHNT; CDR2 reads YYREEE (reference sequence). This CDR3 has 15 residues. V lost 4 bases to trimming and J lost 3 bases; unmatched junction nucleotides: 6. CDR3 amino acids: CASSPTSGSIYEQYF. The CDR3 DNA is TGTGCCAGCAGCCCAACTAGCGGGAGTATCTACGAGCAGTACTTC.

The chain couples TRBV5-4 to TRBJ2-6, with no clear D. The CDR3 length is 15 residues. The ends were cut back, 1 base at V and 3 bases at J, with 8 bases in the middle. CDR1 and CDR2 (germline): SGHNT, YYREEE (reference sequence). This CDR3 reads CASSLPRVGANVLTF. CDR3 in DNA: TGTGCCAGCAGCTTGCCTCGTGTTGGGGCCAACGTCCTGACTTTC.

The V call is TRBV28, the J call TRBJ2-3; 12 bases fit TRBD2. From germline, CDR1 is MDHEN and CDR2 SYDVKM. This CDR3 has 15 residues. J lost 7 bases, V lost 6 bases, and 8 bases had no gene match. Here the CDR3 reads CASSPRLAGANTQYF. In nucleotides, the CDR3 is TGTGCCAGCAGCCCCCGACTAGCGGGGGCGAATACGCAGTATTTT.

This rearrangement joins TRBV9 to TRBJ1-1; possible D gene TRBD1, 6 bases. Germline V gene lookup returns CDR1 SGDLS and CDR2 YYNGEE. V lost 2 bases and J 0 bases, leaving 11 bases between the germline ends. The length of the CDR3 is 15 residues. CDR3 loop: CASSVVGQMNTEAFF. The CDR3 nucleotides read TGTGCCAGCAGCGTGGTCGGACAGATGAACACTGAAGCTTTCTTT.

The chain couples TRBV7-9 to TRBJ1-1; D not resolved. The CDR3 runs 10 residues. The V gene's germline CDR1 is SEHNR and CDR2 FQNEAQ (reference sequence). V lost 3 bases to trimming and J lost 8 bases, with 4 bases between them. The CDR3 nucleotides read TGTGCCAGCAGCTTCTCGGAAGCTTTCTTT. It codes for CASSFSEAFF.

V is TRBV6-5 and J is TRBJ1-2; no firm D call. Germline V gene sequence: CDR1 MNHEY, CDR2 SVGAGI. Trimming removed 8 bases at V and 0 bases at J, with 7 bases between. This CDR3 has 12 amino acids. DNA for the CDR3: TGTGCCAGCGGGAGGGCTAACTATGGCTACACCTTC. The encoded protein is CASGRANYGYTF.

This clone was counted between two and nine times. The rearrangement joins TRBV2 to TRBJ1-1; D is unresolved. The V and J ends lost 6 bases and 2 bases respectively, with 10 bases between them. CDR1 is SNHLY and CDR2 is FYNNEI in the germline V gene. The CDR3 has 13 amino acids. In DNA form, the CDR3 reads TGTGCCAGCAGCACGGCGGGCAACACTGAAGCTTTCTTT. As protein: CASSTAGNTEAFF.

The V call is TRBV9, the J call TRBJ1-4, with 8 bases identical to TRBD1. J gave up 5 bases and V 4 bases, and 7 bases lay outside the gene matches. CDR1 and CDR2 from the germline V gene are SGDLS and YYNGEE. CDR3 length equals 15 residues. The CDR3 here is CASSFGQGLNEKLFF. CDR3 nucleotide sequence: TGTGCCAGCAGCTTCGGACAGGGACTCAATGAAAAACTGTTTTTT.

The chain has TRBV7-3 and TRBJ2-3; D is perhaps TRBD2 (5 bases). CDR1 and CDR2 from the germline V gene are SGHTA and FQGTGA. V gave up 0 bases and J gave up 7 bases, with 11 bases separating them. The CDR3 loop spans 14 amino acids. The CDR3 sequence: CASSLTSVAYTQYF. Written as DNA, the CDR3 is TGTGCCAGCAGCTTAACGTCCGTAGCGTATACGCAGTATTTT.

The gene calls are TRBV20-1 and TRBJ2-7; TRBD2 might be the D (5 bases). The CDR3 spans 11 residues. In germline, CDR1 is DFQATT, CDR2 SNEGSKA (reference sequence). V lost 3 bases and J 6 bases, leaving 9 bases between the germline ends. CDR3 nucleotide sequence: TGCAGTGCTAGTTCCGGGGTCGAGCAGTACGTC. It codes for CSASSGVEQYV.

This clone was detected only a few times. The V and J genes are TRBV14 and TRBJ2-7; D not certain. The CDR3 length is 13 residues. Trimming removed 0 bases at V and 3 bases at J, with 6 bases between. CDR1 SGHDN and CDR2 FVKESK come from the germline V gene. In DNA form, the CDR3 reads TGTGCCAGCAGCCAAGAACTGTACTACGAGCAGTACTTC. As protein: CASSQELYYEQYF.

V and J are TRBV5-1 and TRBJ2-1; D is unresolved. This CDR3 contains 12 residues. Germline lookup yields CDR1 SGHRS and CDR2 YFSETQ. V was trimmed by 3 bases and J by 6 bases, leaving 7 bases between them. Here the CDR3 reads CASSWSGNEQFF. For the CDR3, the DNA is TGCGCCAGCAGCTGGAGTGGCAATGAGCAGTTCTTC.

This clone was picked up a small number of times. This sample includes further DNA sequences coding for the same CDR3. The chain's CDR3 is CASSLAMNTEAFF. In DNA, the CDR3 is TGTGCCAGCAGCTTAGCAATGAACACTGAAGCTTTCTTT. The genes are TRBV7-9 and TRBJ1-1, with D hard to call. Germline V gene lookup returns CDR1 SEHNR and CDR2 FQNEAQ (reference sequence). The CDR3 is 13 residues long. V lost 0 bases, J lost 0 bases, and 2 bases lay in between.

This sequence joins TRBV13 and TRBJ2-1, with 9 positions matching TRBD2. The CDR3 is 17 residues long. Losses at the gene ends were 3 bases for V and 8 bases for J; bases not matched to a gene: 14. Germline V gene sequence: CDR1 PRHDT, CDR2 FYEKMQ (reference sequence). The CDR3 sequence: CASSFPVWGLAKDEQFF. In DNA form, the CDR3 reads TGTGCCAGCAGCTTCCCTGTGTGGGGACTAGCAAAGGATGAGCAGTTCTTC.

V and J are TRBV9 and TRBJ2-1; the D is unclear. Germline V gene data show CDR1 as SGDLS and CDR2 as YYNGEE. The V end lost 3 bases, the J end lost 0 bases, and 13 bases lay between the germline ends. The CDR3 totals 16 residues. The CDR3 DNA reads as TGTGCCAGCAGCGGAACACCGATGAGCTCCTACAATGAGCAGTTCTTC. Translation: CASSGTPMSSYNEQFF.

The chain links TRBV9 to TRBJ2-7, with D perhaps matching TRBD1 (6 bases). With 3 bases removed from V and 5 bases from J, the gap between germline ends came to 15 bases. Germline V gives CDR1 SGDLS, CDR2 YYNGEE. The CDR3 has 14 residues. CDR3 loop: CASSAGPQGNEQYV. The CDR3 DNA reads as TGTGCCAGCAGCGCGGGTCCACAGGGAAACGAGCAGTACGTC.

V and J are TRBV10-3 and TRBJ2-1; D possibly uses TRBD1 or TRBD2 (5 bases each). Germline CDR1 reads ENHRY; CDR2 reads SYGVKD. This CDR3 region has 14 residues. V lost 9 bases, J lost 0 bases, and 12 bases lay in between. CDR3 coding DNA: TGTGCCATAAGGTCGGGGCCCTCCTACAATGAGCAGTTCTTC. Its protein is CAIRSGPSYNEQFF.

The rearrangement links TRBV30 to TRBJ2-7, with no clear D. The germline gives CDR1 GTSNPN, CDR2 SVGIG (reference sequence). The CDR3 extends over 15 amino acids. V was cut by 0 bases and J by 1 base, with 13 bases left in between. CDR3 amino acids: CAWSVGKTVSYEQYF. The CDR3 region has the DNA TGTGCCTGGAGTGTAGGGAAAACCGTTTCCTACGAGCAGTACTTC.

The chain is built from TRBV29-1 and TRBJ1-3, with D perhaps TRBD1 (6 bases). Germline V gives CDR1 SQVTM, CDR2 ANQGSEA. Trimming stripped 2 bases from V and 8 bases from J, with 10 bases between. The CDR3 has 12 amino acids. The CDR3, as DNA: TGCAGCGTTGAACCAGGGGCGGACACCATATATTTT. Protein: CSVEPGADTIYF.

The chain uses TRBV18 and TRBJ2-5, with 11 bases identical to TRBD2. After removal of 3 bases from V and 0 bases from J, the junction contained 3 bases not matched to a gene. Germline lookup yields CDR1 KGHSH and CDR2 LQKENI. The CDR3 runs to 16 residues. CDR3 residues: CASSPLGLADQETQYF. The DNA of the CDR3 is TGTGCCAGCTCACCCCTGGGACTAGCGGACCAAGAGACCCAGTACTTC.

The genes are TRBV19 and TRBJ2-5; tentative D call: TRBD2 (5 bases). This CDR3 is 13 amino acids long. The germline gives CDR1 LNHDA, CDR2 SQIVND (reference sequence). V was pared by 6 bases and J by 1 base, with 9 bases between. CDR3 in amino acids: CASSREGQETQYF. For the CDR3, the DNA is TGTGCCAGTAGCCGGGAAGGCCAAGAGACCCAGTACTTC.

This chain uses TRBV28 with TRBJ2-3, with 8 nucleotides matching TRBD2. V lost 1 base to trimming and J lost 3 bases; unmatched junction nucleotides: 9. Germline CDR1 MDHEN, CDR2 SYDVKM. The CDR3 totals 17 residues. CDR3: CASSLYEAGEVTDTQYF. CDR3 DNA: TGTGCCAGCAGTTTATACGAAGCGGGGGAAGTTACAGATACGCAGTATTTT.

This clone was found a few times. The J gene is TRBJ1-1, the V gene TRBV14; the D gene is possibly TRBD1 (5 bases). The germline V gene has CDR1 SGHDN and CDR2 FVKESK. This CDR3 is built from 13 residues. V was pared by 4 bases and J by 11 bases, with 17 bases between. In nucleotides, the CDR3 is TGTGCCAGCAGCCCTGGGACGGCGGCTGGGGCTTTCTTT. Its translation is CASSPGTAAGAFF.

The rearrangement uses TRBV4-3 and TRBJ1-3; D is uncertain. The CDR3 extends over 15 amino acids. V dropped 4 bases and J dropped 0 bases, with 10 bases sitting between them. Germline CDR1 LGHNA, CDR2 YSLEER. The CDR3 nucleotides read TGCGCCAGCAGCCGAGCACAGAGCTCTGGAAACACCATATATTTT. Translating gives CASSRAQSSGNTIYF.

This clone was seen more than once but under ten times. The chain uses TRBV5-1 and TRBJ2-5; 7 positions agree with TRBD1. Germline V gives CDR1 SGHRS, CDR2 YFSETQ. After removal of 4 bases from V and 2 bases from J, the junction contained 8 bases not matched to a gene. The CDR3 length is 15 residues. The CDR3 loop reads CASSIGTANQETQYF. CDR3 in DNA: TGCGCCAGCAGCATCGGGACAGCGAATCAAGAGACCCAGTACTTC.

The chain combines TRBV28 with TRBJ1-2; 8 bases match TRBD1. Trimming cost V 10 bases and J 5 bases; bases outside gene matches: 3. The CDR3 extends over 11 amino acids. Germline V gene sequence: CDR1 MDHEN, CDR2 SYDVKM. The CDR3 loop is CAIGTGYGYTF. CDR3 bases: TGTGCCATAGGGACAGGTTATGGCTACACCTTC.

Only one count was recorded for this clone. The chain links TRBV6-5 to TRBJ1-2; 9 bases are shared with TRBD1. This CDR3 is built from 13 residues. The ends lost 4 bases at V and 4 bases at J; junction bases unmatched: 1. CDR1 is MNHEY, CDR2 SVGAGI, per germline. Written as DNA, the CDR3 is TGTGCCAGCAGTTGGGGACAGGGCTATGGCTACACCTTC. Translating gives CASSWGQGYGYTF.

The chain's CDR3 is CAISESYQETQYF. The CDR3 DNA follows: TGTGCCATCAGTGAGTCGTACCAAGAGACCCAGTACTTC. This chain uses TRBV10-3 with TRBJ2-5; D is undetermined. Trimming stripped 0 bases from V and 0 bases from J, with 2 bases between. The CDR3 runs 13 residues. Germline lookup yields CDR1 ENHRY and CDR2 SYGVKD.